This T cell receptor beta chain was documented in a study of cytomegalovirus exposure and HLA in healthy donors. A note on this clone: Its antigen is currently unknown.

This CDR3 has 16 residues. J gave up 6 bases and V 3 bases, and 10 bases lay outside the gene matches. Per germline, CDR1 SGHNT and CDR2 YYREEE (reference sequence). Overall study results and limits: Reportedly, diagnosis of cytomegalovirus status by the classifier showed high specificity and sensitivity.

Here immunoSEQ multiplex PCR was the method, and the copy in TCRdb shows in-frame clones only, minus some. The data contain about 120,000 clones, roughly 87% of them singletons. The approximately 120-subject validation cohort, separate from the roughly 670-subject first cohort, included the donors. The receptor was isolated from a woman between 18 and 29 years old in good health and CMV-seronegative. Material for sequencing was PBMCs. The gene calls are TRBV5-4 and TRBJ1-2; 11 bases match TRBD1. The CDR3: CASSSAADRGHNGYTF. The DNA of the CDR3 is TGTGCCAGCAGCTCCGCGGCGGACAGGGGGCATAATGGCTACACCTTC. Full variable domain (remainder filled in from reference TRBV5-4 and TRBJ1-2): ETGVTQSPTHLIKTRGQQVTLRCSSQSGHNTVSWYQQALGQGPQFIFQYYREEENGRGNFPPRFSGLQFPNYSSELNVNALELDDSALYLCASSSAADRGHNGYTFGSGTRLTVV.